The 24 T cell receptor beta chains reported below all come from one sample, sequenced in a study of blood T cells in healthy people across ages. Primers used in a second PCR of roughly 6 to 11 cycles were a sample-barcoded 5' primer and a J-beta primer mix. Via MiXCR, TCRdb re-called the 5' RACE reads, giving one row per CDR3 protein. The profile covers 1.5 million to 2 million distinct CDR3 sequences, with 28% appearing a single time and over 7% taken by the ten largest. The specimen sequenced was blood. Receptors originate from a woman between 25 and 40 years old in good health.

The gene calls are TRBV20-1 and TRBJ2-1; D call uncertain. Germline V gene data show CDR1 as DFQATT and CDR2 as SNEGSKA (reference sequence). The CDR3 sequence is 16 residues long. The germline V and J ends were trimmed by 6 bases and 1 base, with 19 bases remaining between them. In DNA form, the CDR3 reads TGCAGTGCCGTGGACCCGTCCTCAAATTCCTACAATGAGCAGTTCTTC. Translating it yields CSAVDPSSNSYNEQFF.

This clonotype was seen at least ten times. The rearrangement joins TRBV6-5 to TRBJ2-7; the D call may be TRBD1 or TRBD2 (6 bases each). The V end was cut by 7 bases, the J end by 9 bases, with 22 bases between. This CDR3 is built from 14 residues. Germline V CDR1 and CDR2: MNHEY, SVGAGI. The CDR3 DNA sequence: TGTGCCAGCACCTCACCCGGGACGGGGGCAGGGCAGTACTTC. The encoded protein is CASTSPGTGAGQYF.

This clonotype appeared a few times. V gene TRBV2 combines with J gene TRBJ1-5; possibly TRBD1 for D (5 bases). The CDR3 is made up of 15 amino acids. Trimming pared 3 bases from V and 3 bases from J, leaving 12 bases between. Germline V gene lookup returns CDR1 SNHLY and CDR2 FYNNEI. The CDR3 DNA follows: TGTGCCAGCAGTGATGGGGGGTCCAACAATCAGCCCCAGCATTTT. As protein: CASSDGGSNNQPQHF. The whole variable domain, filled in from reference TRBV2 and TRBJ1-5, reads EPEVTQTPSHQVTQMGQEVILRCVPISNHLYFYWYRQILGQKVEFLVSFYNNEISEKSEIFDDQFSVERPDGSNFTLKIRSTKLEDSAMYFCASSDGGSNNQPQHFGDGTRLSIL.

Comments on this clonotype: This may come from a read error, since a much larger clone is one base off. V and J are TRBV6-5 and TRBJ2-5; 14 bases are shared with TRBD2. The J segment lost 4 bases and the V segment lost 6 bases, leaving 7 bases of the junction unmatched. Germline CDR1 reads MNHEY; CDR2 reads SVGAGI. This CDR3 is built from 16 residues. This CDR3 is CASSKETSGRGETQYF. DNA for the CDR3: TGTGCCAGCAGCAAAGAGACTAGCGGGAGGGGAGAGACCCAGTACTTC.

Written as DNA, the CDR3 is TGTGCCAGCAGCCCCCAGCTGGGGGAAGAGACCCAGTACTTC. Amino acid sequence: CASSPQLGEETQYF. This rearrangement joins TRBV4-2 to TRBJ2-5; D is tentatively TRBD1 or TRBD2 (5 bases each). Germline V CDR1 and CDR2: LGHNA, YNFKEQ. This CDR3 region has 14 residues. V was shortened by 4 bases and J by 3 bases, with 12 bases between the two germline ends.

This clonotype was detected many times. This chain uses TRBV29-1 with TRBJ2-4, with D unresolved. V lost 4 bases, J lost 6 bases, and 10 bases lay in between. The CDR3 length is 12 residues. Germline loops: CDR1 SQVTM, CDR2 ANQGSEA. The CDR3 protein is CSVVKDINIQYF. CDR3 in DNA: TGCAGCGTTGTAAAAGATATAAACATTCAGTACTTC. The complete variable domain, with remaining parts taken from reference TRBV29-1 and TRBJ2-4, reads SAVISQKPSRDICQRGTSLTIQCQVDSQVTMMFWYRQQPGQSLTLIATANQGSEATYESGFVIDKFPISRPNLTFSTLTVSNMSPEDSSIYLCSVVKDINIQYFGAGTRLSVL.

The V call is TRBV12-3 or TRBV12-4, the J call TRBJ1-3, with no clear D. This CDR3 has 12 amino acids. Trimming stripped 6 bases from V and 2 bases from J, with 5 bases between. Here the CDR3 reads CASSRTGNTIYF. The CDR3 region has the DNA TGTGCCAGCAGCCGTACTGGAAACACCATATATTTT.

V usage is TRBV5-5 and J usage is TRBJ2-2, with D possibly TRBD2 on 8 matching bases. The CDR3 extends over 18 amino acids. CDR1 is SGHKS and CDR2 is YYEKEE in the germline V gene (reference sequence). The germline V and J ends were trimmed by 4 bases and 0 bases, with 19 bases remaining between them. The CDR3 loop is CASSPPGGGRANTGELFF. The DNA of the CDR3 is TGTGCCAGCAGCCCCCCGGGAGGGGGCCGAGCGAACACCGGGGAGCTGTTTTTT.

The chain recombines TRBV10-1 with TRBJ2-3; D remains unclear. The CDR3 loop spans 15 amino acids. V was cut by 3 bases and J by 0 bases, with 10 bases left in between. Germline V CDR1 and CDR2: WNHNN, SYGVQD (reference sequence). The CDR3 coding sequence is TGCGCCAGCAGTGACTTCGTTTCTAGCACAGATACGCAGTATTTT. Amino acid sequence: CASSDFVSSTDTQYF.

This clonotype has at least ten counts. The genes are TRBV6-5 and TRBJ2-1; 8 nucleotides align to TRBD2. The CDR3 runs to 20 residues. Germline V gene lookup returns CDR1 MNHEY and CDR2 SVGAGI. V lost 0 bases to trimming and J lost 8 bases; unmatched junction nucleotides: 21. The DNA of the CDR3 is TGTGCCAGCAGTTACTCGATTCCGGGGAGGCGGCGGGGGGCTTTCGATGAGCAGTTCTTC. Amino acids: CASSYSIPGRRRGAFDEQFF.

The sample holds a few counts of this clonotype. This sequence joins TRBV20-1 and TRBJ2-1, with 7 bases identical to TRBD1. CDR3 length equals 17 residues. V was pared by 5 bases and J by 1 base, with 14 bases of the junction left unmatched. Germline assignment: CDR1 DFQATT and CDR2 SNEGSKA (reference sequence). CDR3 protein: CSAPIKTGITSYNEQFF. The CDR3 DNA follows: TGCAGTGCTCCCATCAAGACAGGGATTACGTCCTACAATGAGCAGTTCTTC.

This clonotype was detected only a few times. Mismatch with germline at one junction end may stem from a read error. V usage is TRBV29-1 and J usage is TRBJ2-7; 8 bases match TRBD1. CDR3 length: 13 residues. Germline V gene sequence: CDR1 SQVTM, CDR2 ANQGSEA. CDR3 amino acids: CSVARDRRYAQYF. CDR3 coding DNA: TGCAGCGTTGCACGGGACAGGCGGTACGCGCAGTACTTC.

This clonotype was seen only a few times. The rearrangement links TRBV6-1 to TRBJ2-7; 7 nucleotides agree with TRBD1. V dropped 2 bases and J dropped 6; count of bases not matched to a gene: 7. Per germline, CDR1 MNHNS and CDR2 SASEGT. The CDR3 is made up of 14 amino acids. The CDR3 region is CASSELSTGSEQYF. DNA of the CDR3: TGTGCCAGCAGTGAACTCTCGACAGGGTCCGAGCAGTACTTC.

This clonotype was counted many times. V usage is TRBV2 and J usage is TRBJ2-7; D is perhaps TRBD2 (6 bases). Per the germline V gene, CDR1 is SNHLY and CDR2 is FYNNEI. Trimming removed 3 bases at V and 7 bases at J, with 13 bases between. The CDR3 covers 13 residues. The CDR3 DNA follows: TGTGCCAGCAGTGACGGGGGTGGTGTGGAGCAGTACTTC. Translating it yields CASSDGGGVEQYF.

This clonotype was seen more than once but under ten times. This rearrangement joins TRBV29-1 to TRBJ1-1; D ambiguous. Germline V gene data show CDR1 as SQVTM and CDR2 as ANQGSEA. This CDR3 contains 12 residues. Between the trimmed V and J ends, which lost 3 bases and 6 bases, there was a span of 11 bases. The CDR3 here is CSVDPLGSEAFF. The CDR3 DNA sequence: TGCAGCGTTGACCCGCTGGGATCTGAAGCTTTCTTT.

Here the CDR3 reads CASRAGDRASWQYF. CDR3 bases: TGTGCCAGCAGGGCCGGGGACAGGGCAAGTTGGCAGTATTTT. This chain joins TRBV12-3 or TRBV12-4 and TRBJ2-3, with 9 bases fitting TRBD1. J lost 11 bases, V lost 6 bases, and 12 bases had no gene match. The CDR3 covers 14 residues.

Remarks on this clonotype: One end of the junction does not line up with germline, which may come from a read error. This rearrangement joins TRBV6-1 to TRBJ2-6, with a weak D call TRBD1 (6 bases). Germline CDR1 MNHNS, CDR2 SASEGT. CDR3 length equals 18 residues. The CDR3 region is CVSSELQGSLSGANVLTF. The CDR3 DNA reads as TGTGTCAGCAGTGAATTACAGGGCTCCCTTTCTGGGGCCAACGTCCTGACTTTC.

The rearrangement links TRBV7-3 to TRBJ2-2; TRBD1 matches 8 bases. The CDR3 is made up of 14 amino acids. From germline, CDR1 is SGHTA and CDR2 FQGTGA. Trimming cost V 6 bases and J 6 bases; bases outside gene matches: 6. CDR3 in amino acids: CASRSNRGAGELFF. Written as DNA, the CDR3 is TGTGCCAGCAGGTCGAACAGGGGGGCCGGGGAGCTGTTTTTT.

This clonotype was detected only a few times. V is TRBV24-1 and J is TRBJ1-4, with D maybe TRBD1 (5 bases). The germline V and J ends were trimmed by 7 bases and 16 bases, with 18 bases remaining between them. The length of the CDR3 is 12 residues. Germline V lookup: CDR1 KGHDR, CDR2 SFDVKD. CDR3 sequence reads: CATRPLTGGTFF. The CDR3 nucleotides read TGTGCCACCAGGCCCCTGACGGGGGGGACGTTTTTT.

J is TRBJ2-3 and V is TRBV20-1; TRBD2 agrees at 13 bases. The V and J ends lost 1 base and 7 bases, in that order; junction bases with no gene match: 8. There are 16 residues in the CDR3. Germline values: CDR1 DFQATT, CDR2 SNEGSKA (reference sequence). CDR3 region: CSARGLLAGGRNTQYF. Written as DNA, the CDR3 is TGCAGTGCTAGAGGACTACTAGCGGGAGGGCGAAATACGCAGTATTTT.

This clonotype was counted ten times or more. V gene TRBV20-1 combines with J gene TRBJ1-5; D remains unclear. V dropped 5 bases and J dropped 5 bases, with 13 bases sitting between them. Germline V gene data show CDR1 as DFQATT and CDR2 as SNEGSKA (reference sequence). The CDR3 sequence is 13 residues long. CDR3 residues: CSAGLSGDQPQHF. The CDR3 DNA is TGCAGTGCTGGACTAAGTGGTGATCAGCCCCAGCATTTT.

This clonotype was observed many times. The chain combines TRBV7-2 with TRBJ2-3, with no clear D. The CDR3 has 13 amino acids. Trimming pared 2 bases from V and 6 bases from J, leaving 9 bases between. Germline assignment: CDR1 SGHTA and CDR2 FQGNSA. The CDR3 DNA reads TGTGCCAGCAGCTTAAACCTCCCGGATACGCAGTATTTT. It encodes CASSLNLPDTQYF.

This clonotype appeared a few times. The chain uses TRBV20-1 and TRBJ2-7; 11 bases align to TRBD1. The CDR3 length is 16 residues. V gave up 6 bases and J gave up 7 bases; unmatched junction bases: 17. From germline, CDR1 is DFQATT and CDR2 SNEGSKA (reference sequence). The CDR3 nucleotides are TGCAGTGCCCCCGGGACAGGGGGATCCATTTACAATGAGCAGTACTTC. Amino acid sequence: CSAPGTGGSIYNEQYF.

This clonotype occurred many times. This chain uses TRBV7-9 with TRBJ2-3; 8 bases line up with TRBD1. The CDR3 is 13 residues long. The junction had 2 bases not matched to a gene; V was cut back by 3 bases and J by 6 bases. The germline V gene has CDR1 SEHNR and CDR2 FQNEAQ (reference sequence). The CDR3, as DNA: TGTGCCAGCAGCTTGACAGGGGAGGATACGCAGTATTTT. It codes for CASSLTGEDTQYF.